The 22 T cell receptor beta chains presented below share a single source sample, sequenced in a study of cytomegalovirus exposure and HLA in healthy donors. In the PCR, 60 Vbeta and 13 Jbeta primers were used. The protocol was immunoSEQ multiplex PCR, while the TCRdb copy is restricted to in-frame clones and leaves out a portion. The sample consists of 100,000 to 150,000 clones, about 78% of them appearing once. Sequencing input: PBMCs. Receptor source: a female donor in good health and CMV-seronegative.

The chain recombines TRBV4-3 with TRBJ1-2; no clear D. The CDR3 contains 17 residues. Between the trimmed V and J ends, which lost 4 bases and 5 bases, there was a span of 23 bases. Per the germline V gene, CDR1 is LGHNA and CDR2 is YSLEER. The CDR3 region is CASSPAPGEGPFYGYTF. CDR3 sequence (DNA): TGCGCCAGCAGCCCCGCCCCAGGAGAGGGCCCATTTTATGGCTACACCTTC.

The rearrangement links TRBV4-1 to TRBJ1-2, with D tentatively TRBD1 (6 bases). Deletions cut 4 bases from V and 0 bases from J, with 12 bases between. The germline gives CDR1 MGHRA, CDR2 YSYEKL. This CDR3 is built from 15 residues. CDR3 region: CASSLERTANYGYTF. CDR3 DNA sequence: TGCGCCAGCAGCCTAGAAAGGACAGCTAACTATGGCTACACCTTC.

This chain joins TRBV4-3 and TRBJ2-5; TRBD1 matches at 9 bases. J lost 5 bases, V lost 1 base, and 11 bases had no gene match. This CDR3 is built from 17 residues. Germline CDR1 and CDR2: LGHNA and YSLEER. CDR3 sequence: CASSQGPPGQGWETQYF. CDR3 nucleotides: TGCGCCAGCAGCCAAGGACCCCCTGGACAGGGGTGGGAGACCCAGTACTTC.

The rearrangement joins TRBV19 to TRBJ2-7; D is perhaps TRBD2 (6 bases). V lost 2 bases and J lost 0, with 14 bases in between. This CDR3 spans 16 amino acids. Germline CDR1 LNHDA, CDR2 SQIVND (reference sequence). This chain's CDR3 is CASSITYAGTSYEQYF. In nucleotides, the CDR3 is TGTGCCAGTAGTATAACTTATGCGGGGACCTCCTACGAGCAGTACTTC. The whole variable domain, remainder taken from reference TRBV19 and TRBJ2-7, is DGGITQSPKYLFRKEGQNVTLSCEQNLNHDAMYWYRQDPGQGLRLIYYSQIVNDFQKGDIAEGYSVSREKKESFPLTVTSAQKNPTAFYLCASSITYAGTSYEQYFGPGTRLTVT.

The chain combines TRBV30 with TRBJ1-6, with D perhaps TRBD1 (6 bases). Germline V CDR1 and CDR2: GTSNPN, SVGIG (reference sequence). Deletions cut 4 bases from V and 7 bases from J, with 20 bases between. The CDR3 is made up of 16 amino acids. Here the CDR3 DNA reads TGTGCCTGGATATTGCCAGGGGAAAGGTGGAATTCACCCCTCCACTTT. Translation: CAWILPGERWNSPLHF.

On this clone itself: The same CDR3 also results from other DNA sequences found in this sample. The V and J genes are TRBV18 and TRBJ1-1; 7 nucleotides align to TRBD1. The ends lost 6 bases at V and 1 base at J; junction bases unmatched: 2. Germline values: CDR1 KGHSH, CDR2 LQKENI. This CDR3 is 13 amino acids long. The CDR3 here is CASSGQANTEAFF. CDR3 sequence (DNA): TGTGCCAGCTCCGGACAGGCGAACACTGAAGCTTTCTTT.

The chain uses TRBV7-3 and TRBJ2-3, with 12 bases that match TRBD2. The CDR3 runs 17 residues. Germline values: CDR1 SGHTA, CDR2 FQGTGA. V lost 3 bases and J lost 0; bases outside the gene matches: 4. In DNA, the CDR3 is TGTGCCAGCAGCTTCTCTAGCGGGAGGGCTAGCACAGATACGCAGTATTTT. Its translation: CASSFSSGRASTDTQYF.

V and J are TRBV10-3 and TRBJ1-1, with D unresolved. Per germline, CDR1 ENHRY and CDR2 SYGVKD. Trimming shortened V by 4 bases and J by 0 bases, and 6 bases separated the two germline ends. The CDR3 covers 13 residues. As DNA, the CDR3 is TGTGCCATCAGTGCAGAGGTGAACACTGAAGCTTTCTTT. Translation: CAISAEVNTEAFF.

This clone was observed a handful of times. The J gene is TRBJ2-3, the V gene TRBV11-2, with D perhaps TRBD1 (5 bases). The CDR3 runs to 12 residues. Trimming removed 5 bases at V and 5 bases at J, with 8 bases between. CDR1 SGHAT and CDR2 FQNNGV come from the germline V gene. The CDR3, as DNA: TGTGCCAGCAGCGCCGACAGAGATACGCAGTATTTT. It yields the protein CASSADRDTQYF.

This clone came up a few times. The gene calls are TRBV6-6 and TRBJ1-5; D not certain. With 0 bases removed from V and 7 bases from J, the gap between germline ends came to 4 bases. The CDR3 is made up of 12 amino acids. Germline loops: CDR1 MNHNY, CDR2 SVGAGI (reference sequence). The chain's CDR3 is CASSYSRQPQHF. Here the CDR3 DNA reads TGTGCCAGCAGTTACTCGCGGCAGCCCCAGCATTTT.

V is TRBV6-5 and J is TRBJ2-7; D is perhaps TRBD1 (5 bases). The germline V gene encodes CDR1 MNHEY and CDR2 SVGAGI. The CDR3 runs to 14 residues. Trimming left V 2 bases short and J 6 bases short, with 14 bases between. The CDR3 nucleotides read TGTGCCAGCAGTTACCCCGGGTCTCAGGGCGAGCAGTACTTC. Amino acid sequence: CASSYPGSQGEQYF.

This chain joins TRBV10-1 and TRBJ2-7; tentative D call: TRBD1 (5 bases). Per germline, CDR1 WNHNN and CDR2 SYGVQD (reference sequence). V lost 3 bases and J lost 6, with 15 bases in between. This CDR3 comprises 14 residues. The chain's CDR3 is CASSEGDIRGEQYF. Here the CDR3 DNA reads TGCGCCAGCAGTGAAGGAGATATTAGGGGCGAGCAGTACTTC.

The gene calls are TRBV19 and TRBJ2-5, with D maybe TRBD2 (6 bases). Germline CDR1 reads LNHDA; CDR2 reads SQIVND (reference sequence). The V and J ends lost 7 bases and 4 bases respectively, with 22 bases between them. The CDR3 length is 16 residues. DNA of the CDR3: TGTGCCAGTACCTTAAGGGGCGGGAAAGATGGAGAGACCCAGTACTTC. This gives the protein CASTLRGGKDGETQYF.

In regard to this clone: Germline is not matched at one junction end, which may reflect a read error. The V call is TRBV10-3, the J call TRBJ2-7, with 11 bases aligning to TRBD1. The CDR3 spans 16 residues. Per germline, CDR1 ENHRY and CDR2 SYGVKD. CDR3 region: CATSDLAGTGGYEQYF. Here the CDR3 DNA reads TGTGCCACCAGTGATTTAGCCGGGACAGGGGGCTACGAGCAGTACTTC.

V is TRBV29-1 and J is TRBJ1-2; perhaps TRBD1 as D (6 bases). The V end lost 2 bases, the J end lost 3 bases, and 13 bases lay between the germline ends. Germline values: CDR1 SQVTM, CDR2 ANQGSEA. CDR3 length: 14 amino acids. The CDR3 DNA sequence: TGCAGCGTTGAATTCCTCCAGGGGCACTATGGCTACACCTTC. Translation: CSVEFLQGHYGYTF. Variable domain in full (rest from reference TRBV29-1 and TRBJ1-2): SAVISQKPSRDICQRGTSLTIQCQVDSQVTMMFWYRQQPGQSLTLIATANQGSEATYESGFVIDKFPISRPNLTFSTLTVSNMSPEDSSIYLCSVEFLQGHYGYTFGSGTRLTVV.

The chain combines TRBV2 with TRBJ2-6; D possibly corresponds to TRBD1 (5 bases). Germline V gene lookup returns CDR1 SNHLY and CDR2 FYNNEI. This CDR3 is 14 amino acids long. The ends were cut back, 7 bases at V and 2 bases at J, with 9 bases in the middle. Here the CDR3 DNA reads TGTGCCAGCACAGGGCTGACTGGGGCCAACGTCCTGACTTTC. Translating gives CASTGLTGANVLTF. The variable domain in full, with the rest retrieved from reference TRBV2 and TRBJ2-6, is EPEVTQTPSHQVTQMGQEVILRCVPISNHLYFYWYRQILGQKVEFLVSFYNNEISEKSEIFDDQFSVERPDGSNFTLKIRSTKLEDSAMYFCASTGLTGANVLTFGAGSRLTVL.

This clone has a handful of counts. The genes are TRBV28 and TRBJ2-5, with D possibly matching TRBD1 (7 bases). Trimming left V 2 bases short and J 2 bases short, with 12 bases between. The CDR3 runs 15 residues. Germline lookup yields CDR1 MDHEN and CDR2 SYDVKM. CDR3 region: CASSLSQGGQETQYF. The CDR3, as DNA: TGTGCCAGCAGTTTAAGTCAGGGGGGTCAAGAGACCCAGTACTTC.

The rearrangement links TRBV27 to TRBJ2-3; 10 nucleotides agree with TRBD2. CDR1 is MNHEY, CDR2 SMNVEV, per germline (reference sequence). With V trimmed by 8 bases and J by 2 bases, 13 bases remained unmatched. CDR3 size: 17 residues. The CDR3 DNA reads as TGTGCCAGCTGCCCTGTGGGGCTAGCGGGAGCCACAGATACGCAGTATTTT. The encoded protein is CASCPVGLAGATDTQYF.

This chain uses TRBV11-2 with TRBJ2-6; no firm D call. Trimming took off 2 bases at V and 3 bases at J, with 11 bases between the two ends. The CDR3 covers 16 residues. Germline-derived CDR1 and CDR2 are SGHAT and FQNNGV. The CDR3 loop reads CASSLTPIVGANVLTF. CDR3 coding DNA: TGTGCCAGCAGCTTAACTCCGATCGTTGGGGCCAACGTCCTGACTTTC.

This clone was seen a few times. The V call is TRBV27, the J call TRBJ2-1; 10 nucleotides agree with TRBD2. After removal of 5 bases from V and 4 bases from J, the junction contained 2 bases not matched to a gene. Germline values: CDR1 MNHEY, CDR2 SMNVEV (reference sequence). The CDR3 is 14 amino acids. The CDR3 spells CASSGLADYNEQFF. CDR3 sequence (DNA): TGTGCCAGCAGTGGACTAGCGGATTACAATGAGCAGTTCTTC.

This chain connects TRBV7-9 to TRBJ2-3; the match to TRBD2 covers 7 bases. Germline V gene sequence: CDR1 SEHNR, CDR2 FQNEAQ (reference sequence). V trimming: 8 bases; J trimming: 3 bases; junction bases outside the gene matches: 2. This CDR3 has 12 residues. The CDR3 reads CASLGGTDTQYF. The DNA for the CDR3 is TGTGCCAGCTTGGGGGGGACAGATACGCAGTATTTT.

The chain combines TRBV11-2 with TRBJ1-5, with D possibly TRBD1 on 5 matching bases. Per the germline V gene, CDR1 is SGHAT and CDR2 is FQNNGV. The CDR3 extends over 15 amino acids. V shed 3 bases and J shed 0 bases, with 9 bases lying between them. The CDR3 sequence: CASSLAGNSNQPQHF. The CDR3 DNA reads TGTGCCAGCAGCTTGGCAGGGAATAGCAATCAGCCCCAGCATTTT.